This T cell receptor beta chain comes out of a study of blood T cells in healthy people across ages. Combining a sample-barcoded 5' primer with a J-beta primer mix, a second PCR ran for roughly 6 to 12 cycles. A single record per CDR3 protein comes from TCRdb applying MiXCR to the 5' RACE reads. The sample records roughly 800,000 distinct CDR3 sequences, under 40% being singletons. There are a few counts of this clonotype. The receptor comes from a man aged 18 to 30 in good health. Source material: blood.

The CDR3 nucleotides read TGTGCCAGCAGCTTACAGTCCAGGGCCCAGGACGAGCAGTACTTC. This codes for CASSLQSRAQDEQYF. The J gene is TRBJ2-7, the V gene TRBV7-2; the D gene is possibly TRBD1 (5 bases). The V and J ends lost 2 bases and 5 bases respectively, with 16 bases between them. CDR3 length equals 15 residues. CDR1 and CDR2 (germline): SGHTA, FQGNSA.